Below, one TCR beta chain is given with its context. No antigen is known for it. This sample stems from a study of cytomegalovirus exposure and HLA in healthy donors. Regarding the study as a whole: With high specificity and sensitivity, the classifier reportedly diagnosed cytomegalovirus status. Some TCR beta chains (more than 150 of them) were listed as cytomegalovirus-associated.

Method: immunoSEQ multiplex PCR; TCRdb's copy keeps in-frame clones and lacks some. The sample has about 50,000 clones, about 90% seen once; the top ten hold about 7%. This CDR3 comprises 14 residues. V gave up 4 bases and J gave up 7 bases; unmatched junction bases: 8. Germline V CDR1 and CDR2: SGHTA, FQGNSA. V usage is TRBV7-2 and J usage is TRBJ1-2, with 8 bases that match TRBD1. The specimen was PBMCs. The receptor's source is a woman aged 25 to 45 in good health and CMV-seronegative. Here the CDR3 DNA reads TGTGCCAGCAGCTCGGAGGACAGGGTTTCTGGCTACACCTTC. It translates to CASSSEDRVSGYTF.